This paragraph covers one T cell receptor beta chain sequence. Its antigen is unknown. The RNA, about 0.5 to 1 ug, was put through reverse transcription using random hexamers. The TCR beta CDR3 was amplified by immunoSEQ multiplex PCR across 54 Vbeta, 13 Jbeta. MiXCR, applied by TCRdb to the immunoSEQ multiplex PCR reads, yields one record per CDR3 protein. The sample records about 190,000 distinct CDR3 sequences, around 95% being singletons. The data originate from a study of CD8 T cells in Susac syndrome. V gave up 8 bases and J gave up 2 bases, with 5 bases separating them. The germline gives CDR1 MNHEY, CDR2 SMNVEV (reference sequence). The CDR3 is made up of 11 amino acids. Study-wide findings and caveats: There was no clonal expansion in the CD4+ T cell repertoires of Susac syndrome.

The sequence derives from a human donor with Susac syndrome. The chain combines TRBV27 with TRBJ2-3; D uncertain. The specimen sequenced was CD4+ T cells from PBMCs. CDR3 residues: CASATTDTQYF. DNA of the CDR3: TGTGCCAGCGCAACCACAGATACGCAGTATTTT.